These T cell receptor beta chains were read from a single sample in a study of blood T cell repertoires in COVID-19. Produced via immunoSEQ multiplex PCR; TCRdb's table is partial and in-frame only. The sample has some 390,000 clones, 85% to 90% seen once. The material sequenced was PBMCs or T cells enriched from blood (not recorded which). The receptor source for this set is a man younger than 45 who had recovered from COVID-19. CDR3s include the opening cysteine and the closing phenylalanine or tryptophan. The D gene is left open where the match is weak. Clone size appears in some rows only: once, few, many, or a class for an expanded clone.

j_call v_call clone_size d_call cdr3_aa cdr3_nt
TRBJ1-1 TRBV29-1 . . CSVYQGSGTEAFF TGCAGCGTTTACCAGGGTTCAGGGACTGAAGCTTTCTTT
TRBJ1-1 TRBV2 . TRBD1 CASRLMGQTNTEAFF TGTGCCAGCAGGCTGATGGGACAGACGAACACTGAAGCTTTCTTT
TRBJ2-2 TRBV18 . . CASSPVVTGELFF TGTGCCAGCTCACCCGTCGTAACCGGGGAGCTGTTTTTT
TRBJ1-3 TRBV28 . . CASSLTGSSGNTIYF TGTGCCAGCAGTTTAACAGGCAGCTCTGGAAACACCATATATTTT
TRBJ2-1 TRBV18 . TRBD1 CASSPSQGAYNEQFF TGTGCCAGCTCACCAAGCCAGGGGGCCTACAATGAGCAGTTCTTC
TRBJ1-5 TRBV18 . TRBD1 CASSPGTVNQPQHF TGTGCCAGCTCACCAGGGACAGTCAATCAGCCCCAGCATTTT
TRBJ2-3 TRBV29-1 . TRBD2 CSVDQLAGSTDTQYF TGCAGCGTTGACCAGCTAGCGGGGTCCACAGATACGCAGTATTTT
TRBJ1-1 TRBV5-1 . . CASSGDAMNTEAFF TGCGCCAGCAGCGGAGATGCCATGAACACTGAAGCTTTCTTT
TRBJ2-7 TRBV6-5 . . CASSYSVTGSYEQYF TGTGCCAGCAGTTACTCTGTGACAGGCTCCTACGAGCAGTACTTC
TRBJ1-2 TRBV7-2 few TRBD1 CASSLVAGTANYGYTF TGTGCCAGCAGCTTAGTAGCCGGGACAGCCAACTATGGCTACACCTTC
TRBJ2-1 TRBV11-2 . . CASSLSGGFYNEQFF TGTGCCAGCAGCTTAAGTGGGGGGTTTTACAATGAGCAGTTCTTC
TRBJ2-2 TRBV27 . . CASKSGSNTGELFF TGTGCCAGCAAAAGCGGGTCGAACACCGGGGAGCTGTTTTTT
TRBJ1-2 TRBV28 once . CASSFRGAPYGYTF TGTGCCAGCAGTTTTCGGGGGGCGCCCTATGGCTACACCTTC
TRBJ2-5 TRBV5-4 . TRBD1 CASSPQDRDETQYF TGTGCCAGCAGCCCACAGGACAGGGACGAGACCCAGTACTTC